Included here is one T cell receptor (beta chain) sequence, with context. As yet, its antigen is unknown. The entry originates in a study of cytomegalovirus exposure and HLA in healthy donors. Findings and caveats of the study: Researchers catalogued approximately 170 TCR beta chains as cytomegalovirus-associated.

J gave up 5 bases and V 0 bases, and 6 bases lay outside the gene matches. The CDR3 extends over 16 amino acids. CDR1 is MNHEY, CDR2 SVGAGI, per germline. Use of 60 Vbeta and 13 Jbeta primers characterized the PCR. Original handling: In a later analysis, the count reached 74 million or so unique TCR beta chains, with about 9.9 million shared. Measured with immunoSEQ multiplex PCR; TCRdb has only the in-frame clones, and not every one. Clone size and the V and J calls come from that table; the DNA yielded D and trimming. The profile shows around 230,000 clones, 85% of them singletons. The specimen was PBMCs. The sequence derives from a girl aged 2 to 10 in good health and CMV-seronegative. The J gene is TRBJ2-2, the V gene TRBV6-5; 7 bases are shared with TRBD2. CDR3 residues: CASSYSKRGGTGELFF. DNA of the CDR3: TGTGCCAGCAGTTACTCGAAGAGGGGAGGGACCGGGGAGCTGTTTTTT.